The rows below give T cell receptor beta chains drawn from one sample of a study of a mutant IDH1 vaccine in newly diagnosed glioma. Generated by immunoSEQ multiplex PCR, the TCRdb table keeps only in-frame clones and is missing some. There are about 65,000 clones in the sample; around 83% occur only once, and 4% lies in the top ten. These TCRs are of unknown antigen specificity. The material sequenced was PBMCs, taken from a glioma patient whose treatment included an IDH1 peptide vaccine. Source of these receptors: a man in his thirties or forties with glioma. The CDR3 runs from the conserved cysteine through the conserved F or W. A D gene is named only where the DNA matches it firmly. The size field is filled for only some rows; it gives once, few, many or a size class.

TRBV6-5	-	TRBJ2-7	14	-	TGTGCCAGCAGTTACTCGGACAACTCCTACGAGCAGTACTTC	CASSYSDNSYEQYF
TRBV5-1	-	TRBJ1-1	14	few	TGCGCCAGCAGCCTGGAGGGAAGAAACACTGAAGCTTTCTTT	CASSLEGRNTEAFF
TRBV19	TRBD1	TRBJ1-5	16	-	TGTGCCAGTAGTGCGCCACAGGGGAGGGTTAATCAGCCCCAGCATTTT	CASSAPQGRVNQPQHF
TRBV19	TRBD1	TRBJ2-7	16	-	TGTGCCAGTAGTAGGACCGGGACAGGGTTGACCTACGAGCAGTACTTC	CASSRTGTGLTYEQYF
TRBV27	-	TRBJ2-7	15	-	TGTGCCAGCAGCGCTAGCTGGGGGGGCTCCGACGAGCAGTACTTC	CASSASWGGSDEQYF
TRBV7-9	-	TRBJ2-7	14	-	TGTGCCAGCAGCGGGATGACCGGGAACTACGAGCAGTACTTC	CASSGMTGNYEQYF
TRBV15	-	TRBJ1-5	15	-	TGTGCCACCAGCAGAGGGGTACAGGGTGATCAGCCCCAGCATTTT	CATSRGVQGDQPQHF
TRBV29-1	-	TRBJ2-1	12	-	TGCAGCGTTGAGTGGAGGGTGAATGAGCAGTTCTTC	CSVEWRVNEQFF
TRBV10-3	TRBD2	TRBJ2-7	13	-	TGTGCCATCAGTCAGGGACTAGGCTACGAGCAGTACTTC	CAISQGLGYEQYF
TRBV2	TRBD1	TRBJ2-2	16	-	TGTGCCAGCAGGGGACAGGACAGGGGAATCCCCGGGGAGCTGTTTTTT	CASRGQDRGIPGELFF
TRBV29-1	-	TRBJ2-3	16	-	TGCAGCGTTGAAGATAGAGTAGCCCCGTACACAGATACGCAGTATTTT	CSVEDRVAPYTDTQYF
TRBV7-9	-	TRBJ1-2	13	-	TGTGCCAGCAGCTTTTATTCTAACTATGGCTACACCTTC	CASSFYSNYGYTF
TRBV6-6	-	TRBJ2-7	15	-	TGTGCCAGCAGTTACTCGGCCGGGAAACACTACGAGCAGTACTTC	CASSYSAGKHYEQYF
TRBV10-2	-	TRBJ1-4	15	-	TGCGCCACTCATCAGAGTGGGGGGGCTAATGAAAAACTGTTTTTT	CATHQSGGANEKLFF
TRBV11-2	-	TRBJ2-2	15	-	TGTGCCAGCAGCTTATTACAGGGGAACACCGGGGAGCTGTTTTTT	CASSLLQGNTGELFF
TRBV7-9	-	TRBJ2-7	17	once	TGTGCCAGCAGCCAACCCTATACGGGGTATCAGTCCTACGAGCAGTACTTC	CASSQPYTGYQSYEQYF
TRBV19	-	TRBJ1-3	15	-	TGTGCCAGTAGTGCGACAGATAGCTCTGGAAACACCATATATTTT	CASSATDSSGNTIYF
TRBV10-3	-	TRBJ2-7	13	once	TGTGCCATCAGTGAAGGAGGCTCCTACGAGCAGTACTTC	CAISEGGSYEQYF
TRBV27	-	TRBJ2-3	16	-	TGTGCCAGCGGATATATTCCGGGACACAGCACAGATACGCAGTATTTT	CASGYIPGHSTDTQYF
TRBV4-2	-	TRBJ1-1	17	-	TGTGCCAGCAGCCAAGACGGCGATTGGGGTGTGAACACTGAAGCTTTCTTT	CASSQDGDWGVNTEAFF
TRBV19	-	TRBJ2-5	14	-	TGTGCCAGTCGGCGTGGTACTCGAGAAGAGACCCAGTACTTC	CASRRGTREETQYF
TRBV25-1	TRBD1	TRBJ1-1	14	-	TGTGCCAGCAGTGAAACGACAGGGATCACTGAAGCTTTCTTT	CASSETTGITEAFF
TRBV30	-	TRBJ1-3	18	-	TGTGCCTGGATCTGGTCCGCAGCCTCCCTAAGCTCTGGAAACACCATATATTTT	CAWIWSAASLSSGNTIYF
TRBV5-1	TRBD1	TRBJ1-1	15	-	TGCGCCAGCAGCGGGGTTACAGGGGGACAAACTGAAGCTTTCTTT	CASSGVTGGQTEAFF
TRBV15	TRBD1	TRBJ1-5	19	-	TGTGCCACCAGCAGGGACACAGGGGGCGGGCTTATGAACAATCAGCCCCAGCATTTT	CATSRDTGGGLMNNQPQHF
TRBV7-9	-	TRBJ1-1	14	-	TGTGCCAGCAGCTCGGGACGGATGAACACTGAAGCTTTCTTT	CASSSGRMNTEAFF
TRBV15	TRBD2	TRBJ2-1	16	few	TGTGCCACCAGCAGCTTACGGGGGGGCTCCTACAATGAGCAGTTCTTC	CATSSLRGGSYNEQFF
TRBV18	TRBD1	TRBJ2-1	15	-	TGTGCCAGCTCACCTACAGGGGGCCAGCGCAATGAGCAGTTCTTC	CASSPTGGQRNEQFF
TRBV5-5	TRBD1	TRBJ2-7	14	-	TGTGCCAGCAGCGCCGGGACAGGGGGCTACGAGCAGTACTTC	CASSAGTGGYEQYF
TRBV29-1	-	TRBJ1-5	14	-	TGCAGCCCTACCTGTCTCGGTAGCAATCAGCCCCAGCATTTT	CSPTCLGSNQPQHF
TRBV5-1	-	TRBJ2-2	15	-	TGCGCCAGCAGCTTGGCCAGTGCTAACACCGGGGAGCTGTTTTTT	CASSLASANTGELFF
TRBV25-1	-	TRBJ2-6	16	-	TGTGCCAGCAGTGAGGCTTTAGGCGCTGGGGCCAACGTCCTGACTTTC	CASSEALGAGANVLTF
TRBV27	-	TRBJ2-7	13	-	TGTGCCAGCAGTTTATCCTACTCCTACGAGCAGTACTTC	CASSLSYSYEQYF
TRBV7-9	-	TRBJ1-2	13	once	TGTGCCAGCAGCGCGGGACGGAACTATGGCTACACCTTC	CASSAGRNYGYTF
TRBV19	-	TRBJ2-7	13	-	TGTGCCAGTAGTATTAACAGAGGCTACGAGCAGTACTTC	CASSINRGYEQYF
TRBV11-2	TRBD1	TRBJ1-1	12	-	TGTGCCAGCAGCAGGACAGGCACTGAAGCTTTCTTT	CASSRTGTEAFF
TRBV7-9	TRBD1	TRBJ2-1	17	once	TGTGCCAGCAGCCCGGGGGATTGGGACAGGTTATACAATGAGCAGTTCTTC	CASSPGDWDRLYNEQFF
TRBV6-6	TRBD2	TRBJ2-7	12	-	TGTGCCGTTGGACTAGCCTCCTACGAGCAGTACTTC	CAVGLASYEQYF
TRBV27	-	TRBJ2-5	14	-	TGTGCCAGCAGTTTTGGACCTAATCAAGAGACCCAGTACTTC	CASSFGPNQETQYF
TRBV5-8	-	TRBJ2-7	12	-	TGTGCCAGCAGCCTCACCAAGGACGAGCAGTACTTC	CASSLTKDEQYF
TRBV20-1	-	TRBJ1-5	11	few	TGCAGTGCTATGCACAATCAGCCCCAGCATTTT	CSAMHNQPQHF
TRBV28	-	TRBJ1-4	15	-	TGTGCCAGCAGTTCCCACCCAGGGTTCGGTGAAAAACTGTTTTTT	CASSSHPGFGEKLFF
TRBV9	-	TRBJ1-6	15	once	TGTGCCAGCAGCGTAGGGACGGCTCCGAATTCACCCCTCCACTTT	CASSVGTAPNSPLHF
TRBV7-9	-	TRBJ2-3	16	-	TGTGCCAGCAGCGTTCCCGGGACAACTAGCACAGATACGCAGTATTTT	CASSVPGTTSTDTQYF
TRBV9	-	TRBJ1-2	15	-	TGTGCCAGCAGCGTAGGGTCCGGAAGGGCGGAGGGCTACACCTTC	CASSVGSGRAEGYTF
TRBV4-1	-	TRBJ1-1	13	-	TGCGCCAGCAGCCAAAAGGGTATTCCTGAAGCTTTCTTT	CASSQKGIPEAFF
TRBV28	-	TRBJ1-5	16	-	TGTGCCAGCAGTTTTGGGTTCTTTCGCGGCAATCAGCCCCAGCATTTT	CASSFGFFRGNQPQHF
TRBV6-5	-	TRBJ2-7	15	-	TGTGCCAGCAGTTACGGGGGCAGTCCAAGCTACGAGCAGTACTTC	CASSYGGSPSYEQYF
TRBV2	TRBD2	TRBJ2-1	16	-	TGTGCCAGCAGTGAATGGGGCGGGGGGATCAGGAATGAGCAGTTCTTC	CASSEWGGGIRNEQFF
TRBV5-6	-	TRBJ2-7	13	-	TGTGCCAGCAGCTTGCTGGGAAACCACGAGCAGTACTTC	CASSLLGNHEQYF
TRBV5-6	TRBD1	TRBJ1-1	15	few	TGTGCCAGCAGCCAAACGCCCGGGGACAGGGGTGAAGCTTTCTTT	CASSQTPGDRGEAFF
TRBV18	-	TRBJ2-7	16	-	TGTGCCAGCTCACCACGACGAACAGGGAATACCCACGAGCAGTACTTC	CASSPRRTGNTHEQYF
TRBV19	-	TRBJ2-4	13	-	TGTGCCAGTACCCCCGGAGAGGCGGACATTCAGTACTTC	CASTPGEADIQYF
TRBV11-2	-	TRBJ1-6	14	-	TGTGCCAGCAGCGCAGGAAACCCTAGGGCACCCCTCCACTTT	CASSAGNPRAPLHF
TRBV28	-	TRBJ1-6	15	-	TGTGCCAGCAGTAGGCGAAGCTCCTATAATTCACCCCTCCACTTT	CASSRRSSYNSPLHF
TRBV7-9	-	TRBJ1-5	19	-	TGTGCCAGCAGCCCTCCCGAGGTTTCGAGACAGCCCTACAATCAGCCCCAGCATTTT	CASSPPEVSRQPYNQPQHF
TRBV18	-	TRBJ2-5	13	-	TGTGCCAGCTCACCTTTGACAGGAGAGACCCAGTACTTC	CASSPLTGETQYF
TRBV28	-	TRBJ1-1	14	once	TGTGCCAGCAGTTTGACAGCGGTGAACACTGAAGCTTTCTTT	CASSLTAVNTEAFF
TRBV6-1	-	TRBJ2-5	12	-	TGTGCCAGCTCCCGGGTGAAAGAGACCCAGTACTTC	CASSRVKETQYF